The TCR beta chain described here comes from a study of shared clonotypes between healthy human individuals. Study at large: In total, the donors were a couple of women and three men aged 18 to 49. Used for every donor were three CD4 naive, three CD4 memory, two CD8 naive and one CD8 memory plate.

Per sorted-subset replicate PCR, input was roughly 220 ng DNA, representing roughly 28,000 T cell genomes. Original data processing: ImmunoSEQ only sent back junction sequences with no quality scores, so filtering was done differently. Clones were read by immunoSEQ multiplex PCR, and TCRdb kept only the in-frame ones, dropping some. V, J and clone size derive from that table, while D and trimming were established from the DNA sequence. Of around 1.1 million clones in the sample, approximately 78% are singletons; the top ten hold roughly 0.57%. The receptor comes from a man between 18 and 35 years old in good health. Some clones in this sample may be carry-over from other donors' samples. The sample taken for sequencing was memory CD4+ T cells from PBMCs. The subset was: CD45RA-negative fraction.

CDR3 in amino acids: CASSLQDRGRDSPLHF. The CDR3 DNA follows: TGTGCCAGCAGCTTGCAGGACAGGGGAAGGGATTCACCCCTCCACTTT. The chain couples TRBV5-4 to TRBJ1-6; 9 bases fit TRBD1. J gave up 8 bases and V 1 base, and 7 bases lay outside the gene matches. The germline CDR1 and CDR2 sequences are SGHNT and YYREEE (reference sequence). The CDR3 sequence is 16 residues long.